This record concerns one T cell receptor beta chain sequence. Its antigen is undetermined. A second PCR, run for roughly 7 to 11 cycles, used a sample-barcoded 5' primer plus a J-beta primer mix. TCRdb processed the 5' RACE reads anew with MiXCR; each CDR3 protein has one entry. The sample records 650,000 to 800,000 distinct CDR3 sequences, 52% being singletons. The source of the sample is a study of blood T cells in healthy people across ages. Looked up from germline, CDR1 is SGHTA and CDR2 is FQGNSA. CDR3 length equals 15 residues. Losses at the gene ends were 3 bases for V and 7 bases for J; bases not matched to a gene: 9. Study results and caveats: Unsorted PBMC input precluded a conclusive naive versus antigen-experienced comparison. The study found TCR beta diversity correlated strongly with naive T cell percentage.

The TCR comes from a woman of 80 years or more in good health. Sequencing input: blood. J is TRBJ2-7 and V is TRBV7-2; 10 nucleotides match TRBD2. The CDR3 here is CASSFERGGPYEQYF. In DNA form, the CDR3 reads TGTGCCAGCAGCTTCGAGCGGGGGGGCCCTTATGAGCAGTACTTC.